This is a list of T cell receptor beta chains from one sample in a study of cytomegalovirus exposure and HLA in healthy donors. Profiled with immunoSEQ multiplex PCR; TCRdb holds only in-frame clones, not every one. Among 100,000 or so clones listed, about 86% were seen once. Sequencing was carried out using PBMCs. These receptor sequences come from a young woman in good health and CMV-seropositive. Both conserved end residues are part of each CDR3. A D gene is named only where the DNA matches it firmly. Size tells how often a clone was seen (once, few, many) or the class of an expanded clone, and some rows leave it out.

size	V	J	D	CDR3	DNA
NA	TRBV19	TRBJ2-3	NA	CASSPTRGPGSLEDTQYF	TGTGCCAGTAGTCCTACCCGGGGTCCGGGGTCGCTCGAGGATACGCAGTATTTT
NA	TRBV5-1	TRBJ1-1	NA	CASSRGSRRRNTEAFF	TGCGCCAGCAGCAGGGGAAGCCGTAGACGGAACACTGAAGCTTTCTTT
NA	TRBV19	TRBJ1-1	NA	CASTRGSTEAFF	TGTGCCAGTACACGGGGTAGCACTGAAGCTTTCTTT
NA	TRBV4-1	TRBJ2-1	NA	CASSHQGSEQFF	TGCGCCAGCAGCCACCAGGGTAGTGAGCAGTTCTTC
NA	TRBV5-1	TRBJ2-1	TRBD2	CASSPGTAGGNEQFF	TGCGCCAGCAGCCCCGGGACAGCGGGGGGGAATGAGCAGTTCTTC
few	TRBV9	TRBJ2-3	TRBD2	CASSPTSGRARYMDTQYF	TGTGCCAGCAGCCCTACTAGCGGGAGGGCCAGATATATGGATACGCAGTATTTT
NA	TRBV5-1	TRBJ2-7	TRBD2	CASSPSGAYEQYF	TGCGCCAGCAGCCCTAGCGGAGCCTACGAGCAGTACTTC
once	TRBV29-1	TRBJ2-4	NA	CSVVGATGPPSNSGIQYF	TGCAGCGTTGTGGGGGCGACAGGTCCCCCTAGCAACTCCGGCATTCAGTACTTC
NA	TRBV7-9	TRBJ2-7	TRBD2	CASSFSFGTSGSKSYEQYF	TGTGCCAGCAGCTTTAGTTTTGGGACTAGCGGGTCCAAATCCTACGAGCAGTACTTC
NA	TRBV27	TRBJ2-7	NA	CASSLRYELSRGLYEQYF	TGTGCCAGCAGCTTACGGTACGAACTTAGTAGGGGTCTCTACGAGCAGTACTTC